These 3 T cell receptor beta chains originate from one sample sequenced in a study of blood T cell repertoires in COVID-19. TCRdb's table, derived via immunoSEQ multiplex PCR, lists solely in-frame clones and lacks some. The data hold 50,000 to 60,000 clones, with approximately 86% observed a single time. The sample consisted of peripheral blood. The receptors originated from a man aged 35 to 55 with COVID-19, enrolled during active disease.

V gene TRBV3-1 (or the pseudogene TRBV3-2) combines with J gene TRBJ2-1, with 8 nucleotides matching TRBD1. Germline trimming cut 4 bases from V and 7 bases from J; bases unmatched to any gene: 9. Germline CDR1 and CDR2: LGHDT and YNNKEL (reference sequence). This CDR3 is 15 amino acids long. This CDR3 is CASSPRQGADNEQFF. The CDR3 bases are TGTGCCAGCAGCCCCCGGCAGGGGGCGGATAATGAGCAGTTCTTC.

V usage is TRBV18 and J usage is TRBJ1-2; 7 nucleotides match TRBD1. Looked up from germline, CDR1 is KGHSH and CDR2 is LQKENI. V shed 3 bases, J shed 0 bases, and the junction held 10 bases outside the gene matches. The CDR3 runs to 17 residues. Here the CDR3 DNA reads TGTGCCAGCTCACCCCTCGACAGGGCCCAAGCTAACTATGGCTACACCTTC. It codes for CASSPLDRAQANYGYTF.

This clone was detected ten times or more. The rearrangement joins TRBV28 to TRBJ2-7; D gene unclear. CDR3 size: 13 residues. V was pared by 5 bases and J by 2 bases, with 10 bases between. Per the germline V gene, CDR1 is MDHEN and CDR2 is SYDVKM. The CDR3 loop reads CASSADWAYEQYF. DNA for the CDR3: TGTGCCAGCAGTGCCGACTGGGCCTACGAGCAGTACTTC.